The 12 T cell receptor beta chains below come from one sample, sequenced in a study of cytomegalovirus exposure and HLA in healthy donors. A multiplex PCR was run with 60 Vbeta primers and 13 Jbeta primers. The method was immunoSEQ multiplex PCR; TCRdb's version includes in-frame clones alone and lacks a portion of them. This sample's table has about 83,000 clones. Sequences were obtained from PBMCs. All receptors come from a man aged 18 to 29 in good health and CMV-seropositive.

The rearrangement joins TRBV4-1 to TRBJ2-1; no clear D. With 1 base removed from V and 4 bases from J, the gap between germline ends came to 5 bases. The CDR3 consists of 13 residues. CDR1 and CDR2 from the germline V gene are MGHRA and YSYEKL. As DNA, the CDR3 is TGCGCCAGCAGCCAAGGACTTTACAATGAGCAGTTCTTC. It encodes CASSQGLYNEQFF.

The rearrangement joins TRBV6-6 to TRBJ1-1; TRBD1 matches 12 bases. J lost 2 bases, V lost 10 bases, and 11 bases had no gene match. CDR1 and CDR2 from the germline V gene are MNHNY and SVGAGI (reference sequence). The CDR3 is 16 residues long. CDR3 bases: TGTGCCACCCGCAGGGACAGGGGGCGCGAAAACACTGAAGCTTTCTTT. Residues: CATRRDRGRENTEAFF.

The CDR3 bases are TGCGCCAGCAGCTTGCTAGCGGGGGAGACCCAGTACTTC. Translation: CASSLLAGETQYF. J is TRBJ2-5 and V is TRBV5-1, with TRBD2 identical over 9 bases. The CDR3 extends over 13 amino acids. Germline lookup yields CDR1 SGHRS and CDR2 YFSETQ. With V trimmed by 1 base and J by 5 bases, 0 bases remained unmatched.

The chain employs TRBV4-1 and TRBJ1-2; 9 nucleotides align to TRBD1. After removal of 1 base from V and 6 bases from J, the junction contained 6 bases not matched to a gene. CDR1 and CDR2 (germline): MGHRA, YSYEKL. The CDR3 length is 15 residues. CDR3 sequence reads: CASSQVGGDRDGYTF. CDR3 nucleotides: TGCGCCAGCAGCCAAGTCGGGGGGGACAGGGATGGCTACACCTTC.

The rearrangement links TRBV7-9 to TRBJ2-5; D is possibly TRBD1 (6 bases). Germline CDR1 SEHNR, CDR2 FQNEAQ (reference sequence). This CDR3 has 16 amino acids. With 5 bases removed from V and 4 bases from J, the gap between germline ends came to 20 bases. The CDR3 DNA sequence: TGTGCCAGCAGCCCAAGGGACACCCCGTTGGGAGAGACCCAGTACTTC. Translation gives CASSPRDTPLGETQYF. The full variable domain, its missing parts supplied by reference TRBV7-9 and TRBJ2-5, is DTGVSQNPRHKITKRGQNVTFRCDPISEHNRLYWYRQTLGQGPEFLTYFQNEAQLEKSRLLSDRFSAERPKGSFSTLEIQRTEQGDSAMYLCASSPRDTPLGETQYFGPGTRLLVL.

V is TRBV14 and J is TRBJ2-1, with TRBD2 matching over 7 bases. Germline V gene lookup returns CDR1 SGHDN and CDR2 FVKESK. This CDR3 has 16 residues. The J segment lost 10 bases and the V segment lost 4 bases, leaving 16 bases of the junction unmatched. CDR3 residues: CASSPRVQREGWEQFF. DNA of the CDR3: TGTGCCAGCAGCCCGAGGGTCCAGCGGGAAGGTTGGGAGCAGTTCTTC. The complete variable domain, with remaining parts taken from reference TRBV14 and TRBJ2-1, reads EAGVTQFPSHSVIEKGQTVTLRCDPISGHDNLYWYRRVMGKEIKFLLHFVKESKQDESGMPNNRFLAERTGGTYSTLKVQPAELEDSGVYFCASSPRVQREGWEQFFGPGTRLTVL.

The V gene is TRBV11-2, the J gene TRBJ1-1; 7 nucleotides agree with TRBD1. The CDR3 consists of 13 residues. J lost 3 bases, V lost 6 bases, and 4 bases had no gene match. CDR1 SGHAT and CDR2 FQNNGV come from the germline V gene. The CDR3 loop reads CASSNRGYTEAFF. CDR3 DNA sequence: TGTGCCAGCAGTAACAGGGGTTACACTGAAGCTTTCTTT.

The chain joins TRBV6-4 to TRBJ1-4, with D maybe TRBD1 (6 bases). The germline V gene has CDR1 MRHNA and CDR2 SNTAGT. The CDR3 extends over 13 amino acids. V lost 5 bases and J lost 6, with 10 bases in between. DNA for the CDR3: TGTGCCAGCAGTACGGACAGAGATGAAAAACTGTTTTTT. This encodes CASSTDRDEKLFF.

The V and J genes are TRBV5-1 and TRBJ2-2, with 10 bases fitting TRBD1. This CDR3 has 15 residues. V shed 4 bases, J shed 7 bases, and the junction held 7 bases outside the gene matches. Germline CDR1 SGHRS, CDR2 YFSETQ. The CDR3 nucleotides are TGCGCCAGCAGCCCGACAGGGGGCAGTGACGGGGAGCTGTTTTTT. It translates to CASSPTGGSDGELFF.

This sequence joins TRBV5-1 and TRBJ1-1; the match to TRBD1 covers 9 bases. The length of the CDR3 is 14 residues. Germline V gives CDR1 SGHRS, CDR2 YFSETQ. With V trimmed by 7 bases and J by 4 bases, 8 bases remained unmatched. The CDR3 reads CASRIDRGSTEAFF. The CDR3, as DNA: TGCGCCAGCCGAATAGACAGGGGGAGCACTGAAGCTTTCTTT.

This rearrangement joins TRBV28 to TRBJ1-2, with D possibly matching TRBD1 (6 bases). Germline values: CDR1 MDHEN, CDR2 SYDVKM. The V and J ends lost 6 bases and 3 bases respectively, with 11 bases between them. The CDR3 extends over 13 amino acids. CDR3 protein: CASSLQGYYGYTF. CDR3 DNA sequence: TGTGCCAGCAGCCTACAGGGTTACTATGGCTACACCTTC.

This chain joins TRBV27 and TRBJ2-3; 9 bases are shared with TRBD1. CDR1 MNHEY and CDR2 SMNVEV come from the germline V gene (reference sequence). CDR3 length: 16 amino acids. After removal of 4 bases from V and 2 bases from J, the junction contained 7 bases not matched to a gene. The CDR3: CASSSMDRGYTDTQYF. CDR3 coding DNA: TGTGCCAGCAGTTCGATGGACAGGGGATACACAGATACGCAGTATTTT.